This passage covers 14 T cell receptor beta chains from one sample sequenced in a study of T cells in Graves' hyperthyroidism and ophthalmopathy. It was RNA transcripts that yielded the amplified TCR beta CDR3 regions. The primer set for the first-round RT-PCR of the TCR CDR3 was HTBI. TCRdb recomputed calls from the multiplex PCR reads with MiXCR, one row per CDR3 protein. This sample has about 560,000 distinct CDR3 sequences, with 16% found just once. Sequencing was done on a sample of blood. The receptors derive from a woman under 30 with Graves' hyperthyroidism.

This clonotype showed up many times. V gene TRBV11-2 combines with J gene TRBJ1-1; D remains unclear. Per germline, CDR1 SGHAT and CDR2 FQNNGV. Trimming stripped 0 bases from V and 3 bases from J, with 14 bases between. The CDR3 is 16 residues long. The chain's CDR3 is CASSLDYPVRDTEAFF. CDR3 in DNA: TGTGCCAGCAGCTTAGATTACCCGGTGCGGGACACTGAAGCTTTCTTT.

The chain recombines TRBV19 with TRBJ2-1; D is unresolved. The V gene's germline CDR1 is LNHDA and CDR2 SQIVND (reference sequence). V was shortened by 7 bases and J by 7 bases, with 17 bases between the two germline ends. The length of the CDR3 is 14 residues. The CDR3 sequence is CASKVRRGSNEQFF. Written as DNA, the CDR3 is TGTGCCAGTAAGGTCCGCCGCGGATCTAATGAGCAGTTCTTC.

This clonotype was counted at least ten times. V usage is TRBV7-8 and J usage is TRBJ2-3, with D perhaps TRBD1 (6 bases). The CDR3 runs 16 residues. Germline V CDR1 and CDR2: SGHVS, FQNEAQ. V shed 1 base and J shed 1 base, with 12 bases lying between them. CDR3 DNA sequence: TGTGCCAGCAGCTTAGGGCAGGGGTTTGGCACAGATACGCAGTATTTT. Translated, it gives CASSLGQGFGTDTQYF.

The J gene is TRBJ2-1, the V gene TRBV2; 12 bases fit TRBD2. The CDR3 sequence is 14 residues long. The V and J ends lost 7 bases and 12 bases, in that order; junction bases with no gene match: 10. Looked up from germline, CDR1 is SNHLY and CDR2 is FYNNEI. CDR3 sequence reads: CASIYLAGGPAQFF. Here the CDR3 DNA reads TGTGCCAGCATCTATCTAGCGGGGGGGCCCGCGCAGTTCTTC.

The rearrangement links TRBV5-1 to TRBJ1-4, with TRBD1 matching 7 bases. Germline assignment: CDR1 SGHRS and CDR2 YFSETQ. J was trimmed by 6 bases and V by 2 bases; bases with no gene match: 4. There are 14 residues in the CDR3. CDR3 in DNA: TGCGCCAGCAGCTTTGCAGGGGGTGATGAAAAACTGTTTTTT. It yields the protein CASSFAGGDEKLFF.

At least ten counts were recorded for this clonotype. V and J are TRBV20-1 and TRBJ1-5; TRBD1 might be the D (6 bases). Trimming cost V 7 bases and J 0 bases, with 16 bases left between them. Germline V CDR1 and CDR2: DFQATT, SNEGSKA (reference sequence). The CDR3 spans 15 residues. The CDR3 protein is CSVGHLASSNQPQHF. The CDR3 DNA follows: TGCAGTGTGGGACACCTGGCGAGTAGCAATCAGCCCCAGCATTTT.

CDR3 DNA: TGTGCCAGCAGCTTCGGGCAGTCACGAAACACCATATATTTT. It specifies CASSFGQSRNTIYF. The rearrangement uses TRBV7-9 and TRBJ1-3; D is unclear. CDR1 is SEHNR and CDR2 is FQNEAQ in the germline V gene (reference sequence). Deletions cut 3 bases from V and 5 bases from J, with 11 bases between. The length of the CDR3 is 14 residues. The entire variable domain, with the rest obtained from reference TRBV7-9 and TRBJ1-3, is as follows: DTGVSQNPRHKITKRGQNVTFRCDPISEHNRLYWYRQTLGQGPEFLTYFQNEAQLEKSRLLSDRFSAERPKGSFSTLEIQRTEQGDSAMYLCASSFGQSRNTIYFGEGSWLTVV.

This rearrangement joins TRBV7-2 to TRBJ2-4; D is perhaps TRBD1 or TRBD2 (5 bases each). The CDR3 runs 16 residues. Per the germline V gene, CDR1 is SGHTA and CDR2 is FQGNSA. Trimming pared 1 base from V and 7 bases from J, leaving 17 bases between. The DNA for the CDR3 is TGTGCCAGCAGCTTAGGAGGGGCAATAAAAGTGAACATTCAGTACTTC. It specifies CASSLGGAIKVNIQYF.

This clonotype was counted at least ten times. The J gene is TRBJ1-1, the V gene TRBV30; D unresolved. The length of the CDR3 is 12 residues. From germline, CDR1 is GTSNPN and CDR2 SVGIG (reference sequence). Trimming removed 3 bases from V and 9 bases from J, with 14 bases in between. For the CDR3, the DNA is TGTGCCTGGAGCGAACAGCGGACGAAAGCTTTCTTT. Translated: CAWSEQRTKAFF.

J is TRBJ2-5 and V is TRBV6-1, with 7 bases identical to TRBD2. The trim removed 10 bases at V and 4 bases at J, leaving 9 bases unmatched. Germline CDR1 and CDR2: MNHNS and SASEGT. CDR3 length equals 13 residues. This chain's CDR3 is CATWGGGVETQYF. CDR3 bases: TGTGCCACATGGGGGGGGGGGGTAGAGACCCAGTACTTC.

At least ten counts were recorded for this clonotype. The chain recombines TRBV12-3 or TRBV12-4 with TRBJ1-1, with unresolved D. V was cut by 1 base and J by 7 bases, with 10 bases left in between. This CDR3 has 13 residues. Here the CDR3 DNA reads TGTGCCAGCAGTTTAGTGGCAGCCAGTGAAGCTTTCTTT. Its protein is CASSLVAASEAFF.

This clonotype occurred many times. The V and J genes are TRBV28 and TRBJ2-7; D gene unclear. The V and J ends lost 1 base and 3 bases respectively, with 7 bases between them. The CDR3 runs to 13 residues. Germline CDR1 and CDR2: MDHEN and SYDVKM. The CDR3 DNA reads TGTGCCAGCAGTTTATCCACTTACTACGAGCAGTACTTC. Translated, it gives CASSLSTYYEQYF.

This clonotype has ten or more counts. The rearrangement uses TRBV7-9 and TRBJ2-3, with 10 bases that match TRBD2. The CDR3 loop spans 16 amino acids. V lost 5 bases and J lost 4; bases outside the gene matches: 9. Germline values: CDR1 SEHNR, CDR2 FQNEAQ (reference sequence). The CDR3 region has the DNA TGTGCCAGCAGCCTCAAGAGCGGGGGGGTAGCAGATACGCAGTATTTT. It encodes CASSLKSGGVADTQYF. Looking up the rest from reference TRBV7-9 and TRBJ2-3 gives the full variable domain: DTGVSQNPRHKITKRGQNVTFRCDPISEHNRLYWYRQTLGQGPEFLTYFQNEAQLEKSRLLSDRFSAERPKGSFSTLEIQRTEQGDSAMYLCASSLKSGGVADTQYFGPGTRLTVL.

The table lists this clonotype with many counts. The genes are TRBV7-2 and TRBJ2-7; perhaps TRBD2 as D (5 bases). CDR3 length: 15 residues. V was pared by 4 bases and J by 3 bases, with 16 bases between. Germline values: CDR1 SGHTA, CDR2 FQGNSA. CDR3 region: CASSYMDRLYYEQYF. CDR3 in DNA: TGTGCCAGCAGCTATATGGACCGACTATACTACGAGCAGTACTTC.